Presented here are 19 T cell receptor beta chains from one specimen sequenced in a study of blood T cell repertoires in COVID-19. Some clones are missing from TCRdb's copy, which holds only in-frame ones; the method was immunoSEQ multiplex PCR. The table includes 190,000 or so clones, 88% detected once. Sequencing used peripheral blood. The receptors shown here come from a woman between 25 and 40 years old with acute or convalescent COVID-19.

This chain links TRBV5-8 with TRBJ1-6; D not resolved. The CDR3 totals 13 residues. Per the germline V gene, CDR1 is SGHTS and CDR2 is YDEGEE. V gave up 1 base and J gave up 8 bases, with 7 bases separating them. For the CDR3, the DNA is TGTGCCAGCAGCTTGTGGAGAGATTCACCCCTCCACTTT. This encodes CASSLWRDSPLHF.

V gene TRBV2 combines with J gene TRBJ1-5; D gene unclear. V was trimmed by 7 bases and J by 3 bases, leaving 13 bases between them. The length of the CDR3 is 14 residues. CDR1 SNHLY and CDR2 FYNNEI come from the germline V gene. The CDR3 sequence: CASTRAPVNQPQHF. DNA of the CDR3: TGTGCCAGCACGAGGGCGCCCGTCAATCAGCCCCAGCATTTT. Variable domain in full (rest from reference TRBV2 and TRBJ1-5): EPEVTQTPSHQVTQMGQEVILRCVPISNHLYFYWYRQILGQKVEFLVSFYNNEISEKSEIFDDQFSVERPDGSNFTLKIRSTKLEDSAMYFCASTRAPVNQPQHFGDGTRLSIL.

In DNA form, the CDR3 reads TGCGCCAGCAGCCCACCGGGAGGGGGGATGACCGGGGAGCTGTTTTTT. The encoded protein is CASSPPGGGMTGELFF. The chain joins TRBV4-1 to TRBJ2-2, with TRBD2 matching over 8 bases. The CDR3 extends over 16 amino acids. After removal of 4 bases from V and 5 bases from J, the junction contained 9 bases not matched to a gene. From germline, CDR1 is MGHRA and CDR2 YSYEKL.

V gene TRBV24-1 combines with J gene TRBJ2-7, with D possibly being TRBD2 (5 bases). Germline values: CDR1 KGHDR, CDR2 SFDVKD. The CDR3 length is 11 residues. V lost 5 bases and J 4 bases, leaving 5 bases between the germline ends. This CDR3 reads CATSAGYEQYF. CDR3 coding DNA: TGTGCCACCAGTGCGGGGTACGAGCAGTACTTC.

This clone was picked up one time. The V gene is TRBV6-5, the J gene TRBJ2-7; maybe TRBD2 (5 bases). CDR3 size: 13 residues. V lost 7 bases and J 2 bases, leaving 12 bases between the germline ends. CDR1 is MNHEY, CDR2 SVGAGI, per germline. CDR3 DNA sequence: TGTGCCAGCAAAGGCCCGGGAACCTACGAGCAGTACTTC. It codes for CASKGPGTYEQYF.

This clone was observed many times. The chain couples TRBV6-5 to TRBJ1-4; D is possibly TRBD1 (5 bases). CDR1 is MNHEY and CDR2 is SVGAGI in the germline V gene. The V and J ends lost 5 bases and 8 bases respectively, with 12 bases between them. The CDR3 is made up of 13 amino acids. This chain's CDR3 is CASSLGGYEKLFF. For the CDR3, the DNA is TGTGCCAGCAGTCTCGGGGGGTACGAAAAACTGTTTTTT.

The V and J genes are TRBV28 and TRBJ2-3; possibly TRBD2 for D (6 bases). Trimming stripped 3 bases from V and 2 bases from J, with 9 bases between. CDR3 size: 14 residues. Germline V CDR1 and CDR2: MDHEN, SYDVKM. CDR3 DNA: TGTGCCAGCAGTTTTGGGGGGAACACAGATACGCAGTATTTT. As protein: CASSFGGNTDTQYF.

This chain links TRBV14 with TRBJ1-5; no clear D gene. This CDR3 contains 13 residues. V shed 0 bases and J shed 9 bases, with 9 bases lying between them. CDR1 and CDR2 (germline): SGHDN, FVKESK. CDR3 sequence reads: CASSQDRTGPQHF. The CDR3 nucleotides are TGTGCCAGCAGCCAAGATCGTACGGGGCCCCAGCATTTT.

V gene TRBV27 combines with J gene TRBJ2-2; no clear D gene. The germline V gene has CDR1 MNHEY and CDR2 SMNVEV (reference sequence). The germline V and J ends were trimmed by 6 bases and 1 base, with 3 bases remaining between them. The CDR3 extends over 12 amino acids. The CDR3 region is CASRRNTGELFF. The CDR3 nucleotides are TGTGCCAGCAGGCGGAACACCGGGGAGCTGTTTTTT.

This clone has only one observation. The V gene is TRBV14, the J gene TRBJ2-1; D might be TRBD2 (6 bases). CDR3 size: 15 residues. Per the germline V gene, CDR1 is SGHDN and CDR2 is FVKESK. Deletions cut 7 bases from V and 0 bases from J, with 13 bases between. This chain's CDR3 is CASNPPGSSYNEQFF. The CDR3 DNA reads TGTGCCAGCAACCCTCCCGGGAGCTCCTACAATGAGCAGTTCTTC.

The chain is built from TRBV6-5 and TRBJ2-6; D gene uncertain. CDR1 is MNHEY and CDR2 is SVGAGI in the germline V gene. V lost 2 bases and J 4 bases, leaving 9 bases between the germline ends. The CDR3 totals 15 residues. Here the CDR3 DNA reads TGTGCCAGCAGTTACAACGGAGCCGGGGCCAACGTCCTGACTTTC. Protein: CASSYNGAGANVLTF.

The chain carries TRBV4-1 and TRBJ2-7; TRBD2 aligns across 11 bases. J lost 4 bases, V lost 2 bases, and 16 bases had no gene match. This CDR3 is 19 amino acids long. Germline V lookup: CDR1 MGHRA, CDR2 YSYEKL. Written as DNA, the CDR3 is TGCGCCAGCAGCCAATTCGTCCCGGGACTAGCGGCGGACCCGTACGAGCAGTACTTC. It translates to CASSQFVPGLAADPYEQYF.

The chain joins TRBV16 to TRBJ2-1, with D perhaps TRBD1 (6 bases). With 10 bases removed from V and 8 bases from J, the gap between germline ends came to 24 bases. The V gene's germline CDR1 is KGHSY and CDR2 FQNENV. The CDR3 covers 15 residues. The CDR3 here is CATRGSSFGFDEQFF. The CDR3 region has the DNA TGTGCCACAAGGGGGTCTAGTTTCGGTTTCGATGAGCAGTTCTTC.

The CDR3 DNA follows: TGTGCCAGCAGCTCCGGGACGGGGGGTGGCTACACCTTC. Its protein product is CASSSGTGGGYTF. The chain has TRBV2 and TRBJ1-2; D might be TRBD1 (5 bases). This CDR3 contains 13 residues. CDR1 is SNHLY, CDR2 FYNNEI, per germline. The V gene lost 6 bases and the J gene lost 7 bases, with 15 bases spanning the gap.

The gene calls are TRBV7-2 and TRBJ2-1; perhaps TRBD2 as D (5 bases). CDR1 and CDR2 (germline): SGHTA, FQGNSA. The CDR3 contains 14 residues. The V gene lost 5 bases and the J gene lost 5 bases, with 13 bases spanning the gap. CDR3 sequence (DNA): TGTGCCAGCAGCGGGAGTCGGTGGAACAATGAGCAGTTCTTC. Encoded protein: CASSGSRWNNEQFF.

This rearrangement joins TRBV6-6 to TRBJ2-7; 8 bases are a match to TRBD1. V dropped 7 bases and J dropped 4; count of bases not matched to a gene: 6. In germline, CDR1 is MNHNY, CDR2 SVGAGI (reference sequence). This CDR3 has 13 amino acids. The CDR3 loop reads CASKPGGRYEQYF. CDR3 bases: TGTGCCAGCAAGCCAGGGGGCAGGTACGAGCAGTACTTC.

This clone was seen once. This chain uses TRBV29-1 with TRBJ1-2; maybe TRBD1 (6 bases). With 3 bases removed from V and 10 bases from J, the gap between germline ends came to 21 bases. This CDR3 spans 14 amino acids. Germline V lookup: CDR1 SQVTM, CDR2 ANQGSEA. CDR3 in DNA: TGCAGCGTTGAGGGGGGGGCAGTCTTTTCTTACTACACCTTC. It specifies CSVEGGAVFSYYTF.

The rearrangement joins TRBV27 to TRBJ2-3, with 13 bases lining up with TRBD2. J lost 3 bases, V lost 10 bases, and 4 bases had no gene match. The CDR3 extends over 14 amino acids. Looked up from germline, CDR1 is MNHEY and CDR2 is SMNVEV (reference sequence). CDR3 sequence (DNA): TGTGCCACTGGACTAGCGGGAGTAACAGATACGCAGTATTTT. Its translation is CATGLAGVTDTQYF.

The chain is built from TRBV7-2 and TRBJ1-2; 12 bases match TRBD1. The CDR3 is 16 residues long. Losses at the gene ends were 5 bases for V and 8 bases for J; bases not matched to a gene: 12. Per germline, CDR1 SGHTA and CDR2 FQGNSA. The CDR3 DNA follows: TGTGCCAGCAGCCCCAATCCGGGACAGGGGGCTAGAGGCTACACCTTC. This gives the protein CASSPNPGQGARGYTF.